The 15 T cell receptor beta chains listed next were all sequenced from one sample in a study of OX40 agonist ivuxolimab in advanced cancers. The assay was immunoSEQ multiplex PCR, and TCRdb's table has in-frame clones only and misses some. This sample yields tens of thousands of clones, of which about four fifths are seen a single time; 4% to 6% belongs to the top ten. Sequencing was performed on CD4+ or CD8+ T cells sorted from blood, taken in a trial of the OX40 agonist ivuxolimab. Receptors were obtained from an adult with an advanced solid tumor such as melanoma, head and neck, liver or kidney cancer.

J is TRBJ2-7 and V is TRBV18; 8 bases are a match to TRBD1. Germline V gene lookup returns CDR1 KGHSH and CDR2 LQKENI. This CDR3 has 15 residues. V dropped 3 bases and J dropped 0; count of bases not matched to a gene: 4. The CDR3 DNA reads as TGTGCCAGCTCACCGTCCGGGACAGGCTCCTACGAGCAGTACTTC. This codes for CASSPSGTGSYEQYF.

This chain uses TRBV27 with TRBJ1-6; a weak D match, TRBD1 (5 bases). V lost 1 base to trimming and J lost 7 bases, with 8 bases between them. The CDR3 has 14 residues. Germline V gene sequence: CDR1 MNHEY, CDR2 SMNVEV (reference sequence). In DNA, the CDR3 is TGTGCCAGCAGTTTATGGGGGGGGAATTCACCCCTCCACTTT. It translates to CASSLWGGNSPLHF.

The chain is built from TRBV11-3 and TRBJ2-7, with no clear D. Trimming removed 6 bases from V and 6 bases from J, with 15 bases in between. Germline CDR1 SGHNT, CDR2 YENEEA. The CDR3 covers 13 residues. The chain's CDR3 is CASRQRLPGEQYF. Here the CDR3 DNA reads TGTGCCAGCAGGCAGAGGCTCCCGGGCGAGCAGTACTTC.

This clone was picked up one time. This CDR3 is CASSQDSGGVLRRGGYTF. The CDR3 region has the DNA TGCGCCAGCAGCCAAGATTCAGGGGGAGTACTTCGACGGGGTGGCTACACCTTC. This sequence joins TRBV4-1 and TRBJ1-2; 7 nucleotides align to TRBD1. The germline V gene has CDR1 MGHRA and CDR2 YSYEKL. The CDR3 runs 18 residues. The V gene end was trimmed by 0 bases and the J gene end by 7 bases; junction bases not matched to a gene: 17.

The CDR3 region is CASSFGSEAYEQYF. In DNA form, the CDR3 reads TGCGCCAGCAGCTTCGGGTCGGAAGCCTACGAGCAGTACTTC. The rearrangement joins TRBV5-1 to TRBJ2-7; D is unresolved. The V end was cut by 2 bases, the J end by 2 bases, with 11 bases between. The CDR3 is made up of 14 amino acids. Germline V gene sequence: CDR1 SGHRS, CDR2 YFSETQ. Variable domain in full (rest from reference TRBV5-1 and TRBJ2-7): KAGVTQTPRYLIKTRGQQVTLSCSPISGHRSVSWYQQTPGQGLQFLFEYFSETQRNKGNFPGRFSGRQFSNSRSEMNVSTLELGDSALYLCASSFGSEAYEQYFGPGTRLTVT.

This clone was seen just once. The genes are TRBV5-8 and TRBJ2-3, with D uncertain. The CDR3 is 17 residues long. The ends were cut back, 0 bases at V and 4 bases at J, with 18 bases in the middle. Per germline, CDR1 SGHTS and CDR2 YDEGEE. CDR3 protein: CASSLGVGNSRADTQYF. CDR3 DNA: TGTGCCAGCAGCTTGGGCGTAGGGAACTCCCGGGCAGATACGCAGTATTTT.

The chain has TRBV7-9 and TRBJ1-1; D is unclear. Deletions cut 1 base from V and 5 bases from J, with 11 bases between. Germline V lookup: CDR1 SEHNR, CDR2 FQNEAQ (reference sequence). CDR3 length: 14 amino acids. The CDR3 sequence: CASSLVEVSTEAFF. Here the CDR3 DNA reads TGTGCCAGCAGCTTAGTTGAAGTTAGTACTGAAGCTTTCTTT.

The chain has TRBV7-9 and TRBJ1-4, with D hard to call. CDR1 is SEHNR, CDR2 FQNEAQ, per germline (reference sequence). The length of the CDR3 is 14 residues. The V end lost 5 bases, the J end lost 0 bases, and 7 bases lay between the germline ends. CDR3 sequence reads: CASSPGTTNEKLFF. The CDR3 coding sequence is TGTGCCAGCAGCCCGGGGACAACTAATGAAAAACTGTTTTTT.

This clone was seen once. V and J are TRBV2 and TRBJ2-3; 9 bases are shared with TRBD1. CDR1 is SNHLY and CDR2 is FYNNEI in the germline V gene. The CDR3 totals 13 residues. The trim removed 2 bases at V and 11 bases at J, leaving 5 bases unmatched. The CDR3: CASSESGQGRQYF. CDR3 nucleotide sequence: TGTGCCAGCAGTGAATCGGGACAGGGAAGGCAGTATTTT.

The gene calls are TRBV5-6 and TRBJ1-2; maybe TRBD1 (5 bases). The CDR3 totals 12 residues. The V gene's germline CDR1 is SGHDT and CDR2 YYEEEE. With 4 bases removed from V and 4 bases from J, the gap between germline ends came to 8 bases. DNA of the CDR3: TGTGCCAGCAGCCCTGGGGCCTATGGCTACACCTTC. This codes for CASSPGAYGYTF.

The CDR3 sequence is CASTNNRAGYEQYF. CDR3 nucleotide sequence: TGTGCCAGCACCAACAACAGGGCAGGCTACGAGCAGTACTTC. This chain uses TRBV7-2 with TRBJ2-7; D is possibly TRBD1 (6 bases). V dropped 7 bases and J dropped 3 bases, with 16 bases sitting between them. This CDR3 spans 14 amino acids. Per germline, CDR1 SGHTA and CDR2 FQGNSA.

The chain carries TRBV23-1 and TRBJ2-1; TRBD2 aligns across 10 bases. TRBV23-1 qualifies as an ORF whose function is uncertain. Losses at the gene ends were 2 bases for V and 3 bases for J; bases not matched to a gene: 10. This CDR3 has 18 residues. The DNA for the CDR3 is TGCGCCAGCAGTCAACCTGACAGGGGACTAGCGTTCTACAATGAGCAGTTCTTC. Its protein product is CASSQPDRGLAFYNEQFF.

In regard to this clone: Other nucleotide sequences in the sample specify the same CDR3. CDR3 in amino acids: CASSRDRTYEQYF. The CDR3 DNA reads as TGTGCCAGCTCGCGGGACAGAACCTACGAGCAGTACTTC. This chain connects TRBV18 to TRBJ2-7; a possible D gene is TRBD1 (7 bases). V dropped 6 bases and J dropped 2 bases, with 11 bases sitting between them. Per germline, CDR1 KGHSH and CDR2 LQKENI. CDR3 length equals 13 residues.

This clone has a single count. The chain couples TRBV6-1 to TRBJ2-2, with 8 bases matching TRBD2. CDR3 length: 14 amino acids. The germline CDR1 and CDR2 sequences are MNHNS and SASEGT. The J segment lost 7 bases and the V segment lost 2 bases, leaving 3 bases of the junction unmatched. Here the CDR3 reads CASSERGGSGELFF. CDR3 bases: TGTGCCAGCAGTGAACGGGGGGGTAGCGGGGAGCTGTTTTTT.

The chain links TRBV4-1 to TRBJ1-5; maybe TRBD1 (5 bases). With 5 bases removed from V and 7 bases from J, the gap between germline ends came to 18 bases. Looked up from germline, CDR1 is MGHRA and CDR2 is YSYEKL. CDR3 size: 15 residues. The CDR3 sequence: CASSTQGPGGQPQHF. The DNA of the CDR3 is TGCGCCAGCAGCACCCAGGGTCCGGGAGGGCAGCCCCAGCATTTT.